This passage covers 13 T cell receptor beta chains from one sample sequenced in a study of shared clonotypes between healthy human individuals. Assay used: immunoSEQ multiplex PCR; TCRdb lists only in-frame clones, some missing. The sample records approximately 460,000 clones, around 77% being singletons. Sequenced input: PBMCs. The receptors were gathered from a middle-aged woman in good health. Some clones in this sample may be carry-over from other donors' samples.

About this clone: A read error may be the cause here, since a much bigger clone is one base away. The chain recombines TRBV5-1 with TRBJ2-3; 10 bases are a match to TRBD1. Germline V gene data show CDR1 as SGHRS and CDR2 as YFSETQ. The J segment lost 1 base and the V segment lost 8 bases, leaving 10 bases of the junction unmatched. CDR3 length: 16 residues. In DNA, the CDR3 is TGCGCCAGGAGCCCGGAGGGACAGGGGCGCACAGATACGCAGTATTTT. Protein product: CARSPEGQGRTDTQYF.

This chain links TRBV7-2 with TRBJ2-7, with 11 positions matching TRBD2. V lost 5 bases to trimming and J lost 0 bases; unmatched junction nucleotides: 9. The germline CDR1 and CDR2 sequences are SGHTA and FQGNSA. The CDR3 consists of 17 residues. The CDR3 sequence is CASSRPGLAGYSYEQYF. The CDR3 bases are TGTGCCAGCAGCCGCCCCGGACTAGCGGGTTACTCCTACGAGCAGTACTTC.

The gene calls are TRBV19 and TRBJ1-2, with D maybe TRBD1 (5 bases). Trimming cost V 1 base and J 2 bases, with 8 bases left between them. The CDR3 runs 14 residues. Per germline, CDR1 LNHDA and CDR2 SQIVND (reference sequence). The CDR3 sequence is CASSIGPGNYGYTF. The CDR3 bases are TGTGCCAGTAGTATAGGCCCAGGGAACTATGGCTACACCTTC.

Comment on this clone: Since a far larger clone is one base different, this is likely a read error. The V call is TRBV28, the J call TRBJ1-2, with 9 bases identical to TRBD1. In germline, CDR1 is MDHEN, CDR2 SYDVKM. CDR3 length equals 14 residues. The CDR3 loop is CTSSSTGGRYGYTF. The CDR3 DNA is TGTACCAGCAGTTCGACAGGGGGGAGGTATGGCTACACCTTC.

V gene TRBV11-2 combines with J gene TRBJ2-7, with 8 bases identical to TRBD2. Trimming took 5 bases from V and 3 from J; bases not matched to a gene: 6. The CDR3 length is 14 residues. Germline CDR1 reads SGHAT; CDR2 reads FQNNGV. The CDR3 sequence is CASSPLAGGYEQYF. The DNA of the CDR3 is TGTGCCAGCAGCCCGTTGGCGGGGGGCTACGAGCAGTACTTC.

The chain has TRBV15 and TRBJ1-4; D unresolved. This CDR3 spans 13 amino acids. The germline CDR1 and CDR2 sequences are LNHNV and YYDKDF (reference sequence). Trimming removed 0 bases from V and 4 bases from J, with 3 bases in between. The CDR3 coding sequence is TGTGCCACCAGCAGAGATCGTAATGAAAAACTGTTTTTT. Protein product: CATSRDRNEKLFF.

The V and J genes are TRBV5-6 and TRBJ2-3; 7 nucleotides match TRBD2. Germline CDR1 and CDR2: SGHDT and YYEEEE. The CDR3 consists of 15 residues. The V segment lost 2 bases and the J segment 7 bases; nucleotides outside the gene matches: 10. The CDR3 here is CASSFVSGAPNTQYF. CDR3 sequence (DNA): TGTGCCAGCAGCTTCGTAAGCGGGGCCCCAAATACGCAGTATTTT.

CDR3 sequence: CSVAGGGLYEQYF. CDR3 nucleotides: TGCAGCGTAGCAGGGGGCGGGCTCTACGAGCAGTACTTC. V usage is TRBV29-1 and J usage is TRBJ2-7; 8 nucleotides align to TRBD1. Looked up from germline, CDR1 is SQVTM and CDR2 is ANQGSEA. This CDR3 comprises 13 residues. J lost 3 bases, V lost 6 bases, and 7 bases had no gene match.

The CDR3 loop is CAWSTGSQETQYF. DNA of the CDR3: TGTGCCTGGAGTACTGGGAGCCAAGAGACCCAGTACTTC. The chain links TRBV30 to TRBJ2-5; maybe TRBD2 (5 bases). The V end was cut by 2 bases, the J end by 1 base, with 8 bases between. The germline V gene has CDR1 GTSNPN and CDR2 SVGIG (reference sequence). CDR3 length equals 13 residues.

The CDR3 region has the DNA TGTGCCAGCAGTCGGGACGGAGCCAATCAGCCCCAGCATTTT. It encodes CASSRDGANQPQHF. This chain uses TRBV25-1 with TRBJ1-5; D is perhaps TRBD1 (5 bases). The CDR3 covers 14 residues. CDR1 and CDR2 (germline): MGHDK, SYGVNS. V was pared by 5 bases and J by 3 bases, with 11 bases between.

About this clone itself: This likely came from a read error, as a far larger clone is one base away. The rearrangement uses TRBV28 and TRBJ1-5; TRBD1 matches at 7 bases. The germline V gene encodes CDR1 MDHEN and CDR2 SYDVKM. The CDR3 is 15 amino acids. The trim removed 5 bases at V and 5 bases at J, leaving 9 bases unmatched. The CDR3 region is CASSTLGQVDQPQHF. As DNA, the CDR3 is TGTGCCAGCAGTACCCTCGGACAGGTCGATCAGCCCCAGCATTTT.

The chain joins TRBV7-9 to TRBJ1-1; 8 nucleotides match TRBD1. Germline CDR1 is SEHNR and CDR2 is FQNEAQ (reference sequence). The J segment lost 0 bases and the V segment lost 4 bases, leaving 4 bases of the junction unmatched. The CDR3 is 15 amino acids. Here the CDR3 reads CASSSRGPMNTEAFF. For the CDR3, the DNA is TGTGCCAGCAGCTCCAGGGGGCCAATGAACACTGAAGCTTTCTTT.

The CDR3 protein is CASSLAFWGTGELFF. CDR3 DNA sequence: TGTGCCAGCAGCTTAGCTTTTTGGGGCACCGGGGAGCTGTTTTTT. The gene calls are TRBV7-2 and TRBJ2-2, with unresolved D. The germline CDR1 and CDR2 sequences are SGHTA and FQGNSA. This CDR3 spans 15 amino acids. Trimming cost V 0 bases and J 4 bases, with 9 bases left between them.